This TCR beta chain was profiled in a study of CD8 T cells in Susac syndrome. Study conclusions and caveats: The study recognized that its TCR sequencing and HLA analysis covered a relatively small number of individuals.

TCR beta sequencing covered blood CD8+ and CD4+ T cells. TEMRA cells were enriched by FACS, while CD8+ and CD4+ T cells were obtained through a negative isolation that was performed magnetically. The CDR3 runs to 15 residues. V lost 1 base, J lost 7 bases, and 11 bases lay in between. Germline CDR1 MGHRA, CDR2 YSYEKL. RNA amounts of about 0.5 to 1 ug underwent reverse transcription with random hexamers. MiXCR, applied by TCRdb to the immunoSEQ multiplex PCR reads, yields one record per CDR3 protein. Of approximately 160,000 distinct CDR3 sequences in the sample, approximately 94% were seen once. About this clonotype: What it binds is not known.

The sequence derives from a human donor with multiple sclerosis. The rearrangement joins TRBV4-1 to TRBJ1-6; no reliable D call. Sequences were obtained from CD4+ T cells from PBMCs. The CDR3 coding sequence is TGCGCCAGCAGCCAAGTCAACAGTGCAAATTCACCCCTCCACTTT. Protein: CASSQVNSANSPLHF.